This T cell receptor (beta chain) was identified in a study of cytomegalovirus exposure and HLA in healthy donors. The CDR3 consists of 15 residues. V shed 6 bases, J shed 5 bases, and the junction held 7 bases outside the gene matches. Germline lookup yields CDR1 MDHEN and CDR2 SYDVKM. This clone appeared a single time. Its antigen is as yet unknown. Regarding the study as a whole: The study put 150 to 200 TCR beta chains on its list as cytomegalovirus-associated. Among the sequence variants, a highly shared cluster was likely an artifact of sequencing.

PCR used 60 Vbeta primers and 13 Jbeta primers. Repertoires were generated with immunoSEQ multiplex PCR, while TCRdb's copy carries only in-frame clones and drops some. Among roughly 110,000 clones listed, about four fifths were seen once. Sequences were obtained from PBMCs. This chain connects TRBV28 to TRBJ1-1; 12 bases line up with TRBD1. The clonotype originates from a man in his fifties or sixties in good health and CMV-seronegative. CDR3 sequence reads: CASRHRDRGPTEAFF. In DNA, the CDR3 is TGTGCCAGCAGGCACCGGGACAGGGGGCCGACTGAAGCTTTCTTT.